Given below is one TCR beta chain in context. This clone occurred once. Its antigen remains undetermined. No base quality information exists; no much larger clone differs at one position. The CDR3 measures 16 amino acids from cysteine to phenylalanine. Only the CDR3 portion is preserved as DNA: 48 bases, with reading frame beginning at the first base. V was cut back by 0 bases and J by 1 base, leaving a gap of 11 bases between them. CDR1 and CDR2 are drawn from the germline V gene: SGHRS, YFSETQ. The source of the sample is a study of glioma-infiltrating T cells after dendritic cell vaccination listed by TCRdb under 2016. For context, the study as a whole: A cohort of roughly 15 glioblastoma patients from Phase I and II dendritic cell vaccination trials was included, of whom 9 were newly diagnosed and 6 had recurrent disease. Between the early 2000s and the early 2010s, the patients were given dendritic cell vaccination pulsed with autologous tumor lysate. The vaccine consisted of monocyte-derived dendritic cells cultured less than 9 days with IL-4 and GM-CSF, then pulsed overnight with autologous tumor lysate. Each patient got three intradermal injections of the dendritic cell vaccine, spaced at biweekly intervals, in the arm below the axilla. In glioblastoma patients vaccinated with dendritic cells, deep sequencing of TCR beta CDR3 regions served to measure the amount of tumor-infiltrating lymphocytes and to compare repertoires between tumor and blood. Survival after dendritic cell vaccination was correlated with TCR sequencing metrics, including TIL content and tumor-blood repertoire overlap. Paper-wide results and their limitations: TCR clonality showed no direct relationship with survival, which suggests that a diverse polyclonal response may matter. The cohort was small and heterogeneous, few patients had complete blood and tumor sets, and even fewer had initial-recurrent tumor pairs. Longer time to progression and overall survival after dendritic cell vaccination were predicted by higher estimated pretreatment TIL content. The TCR overlap response model with three groups was called speculative and said to need prospective validation.

Using the immunoSEQ assay, TCRB CDR3 regions were amplified from about 1.9 micrograms of genomic DNA, or from all available DNA when less than that was on hand. The multiplex PCR relied on 60 forward primers for TCR V beta segments and 13 reverse primers for J beta segments. To estimate the number of reads per starting template, synthetic control templates were added to each sample at limiting dilution. Reads of 87 bp were generated by sequencing on the Illumina HiSeq System. Per the authors' processing: PCR and sequencing errors were removed by a nearest neighbor algorithm that merged closely related sequences. TCR overlap was defined as the percentage of unique tumor TCR beta sequences that were also present in the same patient's peripheral blood. The clones in this table, taken by TCRdb from immuneACCESS, are in-frame only. Not every clone is retained; where verified, under half of the shortfall comes from an unresolved V gene, and the cause of the rest is unknown. V and J calls plus clone size are reproduced from that table; the DNA served to infer D and trimming. The sample table lists fewer than 75,000 clones, 81% of them with a count of one. Clones ranked in the top ten supply 7.9% of the sample.

Patients were selected for having adequate residual fresh-frozen tumor tissue and more than two years of available survival data. Although molecular status otherwise differed among the glioblastoma patients, no patient had an isocitrate dehydrogenase mutation. PBMC were collected before vaccination, two weeks after the third vaccination, and at tumor progression if progression occurred. The Qiagen DNeasy Blood extraction Kit was used for extraction of genomic DNA. Sequenced here: blood, sampled before dendritic cell vaccination. The sequence came from a human donor with glioblastoma. This chain is built from TRBV5-1 and TRBJ1-5; the D segment could be TRBD1, given 5 matching bases. The DNA sequence follows: TGCGCCAGCAGCTTGGAGGGCAGGGCCAGCAATCAGCCCCAGCATTTT. It encodes CASSLEGRASNQPQHF.